The text below deals with one T cell receptor (beta chain). Its antigen is still unknown. Germline trimming cut 6 bases from V and 6 bases from J; bases unmatched to any gene: 7. Germline CDR1 MGHDK, CDR2 SYGVNS. There are 14 residues in the CDR3. This sample was included in a study of breast tumors, draining lymph nodes, adjacent tissues. Study-wide points: Tumor repertoires ranked between lymph nodes and nontumor tissue in diversity, with V and J gene preferences. Tumor T cell lymph node origin was a supported hypothesis, not proven.

MiXCR, applied by TCRdb to the multiplex PCR reads, yields one record per CDR3 protein. The sample lists 66,000 or so distinct CDR3 sequences; roughly 44% were seen once. The clonotype originates from a female donor with breast cancer. Some clones in this sample may be carry-over from other donors' samples. This chain links TRBV25-1 with TRBJ1-2; TRBD1 agrees at 10 bases. The sample taken for sequencing was breast tumor tissue. The CDR3 protein is CASRGTGAGNGYTF. The CDR3 region has the DNA TGTGCCAGCAGGGGGACAGGGGCCGGGAATGGCTACACCTTC.